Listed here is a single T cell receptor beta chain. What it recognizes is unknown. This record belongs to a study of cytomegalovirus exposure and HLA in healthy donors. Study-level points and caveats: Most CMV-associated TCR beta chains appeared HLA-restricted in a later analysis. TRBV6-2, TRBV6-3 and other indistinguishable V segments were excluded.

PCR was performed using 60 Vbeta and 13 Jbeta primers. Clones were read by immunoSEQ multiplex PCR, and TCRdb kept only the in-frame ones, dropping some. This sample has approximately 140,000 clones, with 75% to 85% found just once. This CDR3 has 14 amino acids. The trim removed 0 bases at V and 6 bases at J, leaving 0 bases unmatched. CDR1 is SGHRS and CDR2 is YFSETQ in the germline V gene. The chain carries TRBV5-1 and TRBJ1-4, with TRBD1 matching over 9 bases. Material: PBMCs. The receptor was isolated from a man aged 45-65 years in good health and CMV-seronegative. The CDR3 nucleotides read TGCGCCAGCAGCTTGGGGACAGGGGATGAAAAACTGTTTTTT. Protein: CASSLGTGDEKLFF.